The rows below give T cell receptor beta chains drawn from one sample of a study of T cells in narcolepsy. Generated by immunoSEQ multiplex PCR, the TCRdb table keeps only in-frame clones and is missing some. The sample includes approximately 8,100 clones, around 61% of them seen just once. Sequencing input: CD45RA- memory CD8+ T cells from PBMCs. Receptors originate from a human donor with narcolepsy. Both conserved end residues are part of each CDR3. Each record gives: D gene, J gene, clone size, V gene, CDR3 DNA, CDR3 protein. D genes are given only for firm matches. Clone size is shown for a subset of rows, as once, few, many or a class of expanded clone.

TRBD1	TRBJ2-7	-	TRBV11-3	TGTGCCAGCAGCTTATTCCGGGACAGGGGCCTATACGAGCAGTACTTC	CASSLFRDRGLYEQYF
TRBD1	TRBJ2-3	few	TRBV9	TGTGCCAGCAGCGTCGGGACAGGGGGGACAGATACGCAGTATTTT	CASSVGTGGTDTQYF
-	TRBJ2-7	few	TRBV5-1	TGCGCCAGCAGCTCCGGGGGCTCCTACGAGCAGTACTTC	CASSSGGSYEQYF
TRBD1	TRBJ2-5	-	TRBV27	TGTGCCAGCAGTCCGGACAGGGGGATAGGAGAGACCCAGTACTTC	CASSPDRGIGETQYF
TRBD1	TRBJ2-7	-	TRBV19	TGTGCCAGTAGTTCCGGGACAGGGGGTTACGAGCAGTACTTC	CASSSGTGGYEQYF
-	TRBJ1-5	-	TRBV11-2	TGTGCCAGCAGCTACCCGCCCCAGCATTTT	CASSYPPQHF
-	TRBJ1-1	-	TRBV5-1	TGCGCCAGCAGCTTGGGGACCCTACGGGGGGCTGAGGGCACTGAAGCTTTCTTT	CASSLGTLRGAEGTEAFF
TRBD2	TRBJ2-2	-	TRBV4-3	TGCGCCAGCAGCCAGAGACTAGCGGGGGGGCCGAGCACCGGGGAGCTGTTTTTT	CASSQRLAGGPSTGELFF
-	TRBJ1-1	-	TRBV4-1	TGTGCCAGCAGCTTGACAGAGTGGAACACTGAAGCTTTCTTT	CASSLTEWNTEAFF
-	TRBJ2-2	-	TRBV6-4	TGTGCCAGCAGTGCCGAGCAGGGCGACACCGGGGAGCTGTTTTTT	CASSAEQGDTGELFF
TRBD2	TRBJ2-1	few	TRBV27	TGTGCCAGCACCTTACTAGCGGGGGAGCCTGAGCAGTTCTTC	CASTLLAGEPEQFF
TRBD1	TRBJ1-5	few	TRBV2	TGTGCCAGCCGAGGGACAGGGAGACAGCCCCAGCATTTT	CASRGTGRQPQHF
-	TRBJ2-4	-	TRBV5-1	TGCGCCAGCAGCTTGGTGGATCACGGGGAAAACATTCAGTACTTC	CASSLVDHGENIQYF
-	TRBJ2-3	-	TRBV28	TGTGCCAGCAGTTTGTTCCGGATCCGAGCAGATACGCAGTATTTT	CASSLFRIRADTQYF
-	TRBJ2-1	-	TRBV29-1	TGCAGCGTTGACCAGGCCTACAATGAGCAGTTCTTC	CSVDQAYNEQFF
-	TRBJ2-2	-	TRBV6-6	TGTGCCAGCAGTACCCAGGGGACCGGGGAGCTGTTTTTT	CASSTQGTGELFF
-	TRBJ1-2	-	TRBV4-3	TGCGCCAGCAGCCTAACGGGGGACGCAAAAGGCTACACCTTC	CASSLTGDAKGYTF
TRBD1	TRBJ2-1	-	TRBV4-1	TGCGCCAGCAGCCAAGACGGGACAGACAATGAGCAGTTCTTC	CASSQDGTDNEQFF
-	TRBJ1-2	once	TRBV5-6	TGTGCCACCAATGGGGACGGGCTCTATGGCTACACCTTC	CATNGDGLYGYTF
-	TRBJ1-5	once	TRBV30	TGTGCCTGGGAATCAACAGAGAGCAATCAGCCCCAGCATTTT	CAWESTESNQPQHF
TRBD1	TRBJ1-1	-	TRBV2	TGTGCCAGCAGTGAAGCCGAGAGGACCCCAGGGGGGACTGAAGCTTTCTTT	CASSEAERTPGGTEAFF
TRBD2	TRBJ2-1	-	TRBV27	TGTGCCACCTCTTGGACTAGCGGGGGGGCGGGCAATGAGCAGTTCTTC	CATSWTSGGAGNEQFF
-	TRBJ1-2	-	TRBV4-1	TGCGCCAGCAGCCAAGGTCAGGGCTCTATAGATGGCTACACCTTC	CASSQGQGSIDGYTF
-	TRBJ2-6	-	TRBV4-3	TGCGCCAGCAGCCAAGATTATAGCTCTGGGGCCAACGTCCTGACTTTC	CASSQDYSSGANVLTF
TRBD1	TRBJ2-7	-	TRBV6-1	TGTGCCAGCAGTGAGTGGACAGGCCCGACCTACGAGCAGTACTTC	CASSEWTGPTYEQYF
TRBD1	TRBJ2-7	-	TRBV27	TGTGCCAGCAGTTTAGTGGGACAGGGGTACTCCTACGAGCAGTACTTC	CASSLVGQGYSYEQYF
-	TRBJ1-2	few	TRBV27	TGTGCCAGCAGTCCCCCCGAGGGAAACTATGGCTACACCTTC	CASSPPEGNYGYTF
-	TRBJ2-1	-	TRBV29-1	TGCAGCGTTAGACTAGTTGAGGGTCAGTTCTTC	CSVRLVEGQFF
TRBD1	TRBJ1-3	-	TRBV25-1	TGTGCCAGCAGTGGACAGGGCTCTGGAAACACCATATATTTT	CASSGQGSGNTIYF
-	TRBJ1-2	-	TRBV9	TGTGCCAGCAGCGTAGAGGGTCCGCTCGGCTACACCTTC	CASSVEGPLGYTF
-	TRBJ1-6	-	TRBV7-3	TGTGCCAGCAGCCCCCAGGGGTCCAGTTCACCCCTCCACTTT	CASSPQGSSSPLHF
TRBD1	TRBJ1-1	-	TRBV19	TGTGCCAGTAGAGAGGGGGCAGGGACTGAAGCTTTCTTT	CASREGAGTEAFF
TRBD1	TRBJ1-2	few	TRBV6-5	TGTGCCAGCAGACCCGTGGGACAGGGGGTCTATGGCTACACCTTC	CASRPVGQGVYGYTF
TRBD1	TRBJ1-3	-	TRBV7-2	TGTGCCAGCAGGCCTGCAGGGGGCGAGAAGGACACCATATATTTT	CASRPAGGEKDTIYF
-	TRBJ1-3	-	TRBV27	TGTGCCAGCAGTTTATCCTACCCATCAAAGGGATGGATGTACTCTGGAAACACCATATATTTT	CASSLSYPSKGWMYSGNTIYF
-	TRBJ1-1	-	TRBV6-5	TGTGCCAGCATTGACGGGGACGGGGAGAACACTGAAGCTTTCTTT	CASIDGDGENTEAFF
-	TRBJ2-2	few	TRBV18	TGTGCCAGCTCACCTCCGGTCTGGACACACACCGGGGAGCTGTTTTTT	CASSPPVWTHTGELFF
TRBD2	TRBJ2-7	-	TRBV9	TGTGCCAGCAGCTATAGCGGGGGGGCCGTCCACGACGAGCAGTACTTC	CASSYSGGAVHDEQYF
-	TRBJ2-1	-	TRBV9	TGTGCCAGCAGTTCCACCTATGAGCAGTTCTTC	CASSSTYEQFF
TRBD1	TRBJ2-3	few	TRBV9	TGTGCCAGCAGCGTAGAGGGACAGCGCACAGATACGCAGTATTTT	CASSVEGQRTDTQYF
-	TRBJ2-3	-	TRBV6-4	TGTGCCAGCAGTGACTCCGTGGGGGCGGTAGATACGCAGTATTTT	CASSDSVGAVDTQYF
-	TRBJ2-7	-	TRBV4-1	TGCGCCAGCAGCCAGGCGGTGACGGACGAGCAGTACTTC	CASSQAVTDEQYF
TRBD2	TRBJ2-1	-	TRBV6-4	TGTGCCAGCAGTGACTCTAGCGGGGGCCACACCAATGAGCAGTTCTTC	CASSDSSGGHTNEQFF
-	TRBJ1-1	-	TRBV6-1	TGTGCCAGCAGCGAAGGACGGTTGAACACTGAAGCTTTCTTT	CASSEGRLNTEAFF
TRBD2	TRBJ2-3	-	TRBV19	TGTGCCAGTAGTAGAGTAGCGGGAACAGATACGCAGTATTTT	CASSRVAGTDTQYF
-	TRBJ2-2	medium-sized	TRBV6-5	TGTGCCAGCGGGGCCCCAGAGTACGGGGAGCTGTTTTTT	CASGAPEYGELFF